Shown below are 24 T cell receptor beta chains from a single sample sequenced in a study of blood T cells in healthy people across ages. Next came a second PCR, run for about 6 to 11 cycles, which used a sample-barcoded 5' primer along with a J-beta primer mix. TCRdb reprocessed the 5' RACE reads via MiXCR and lists one record per CDR3 protein. The repertoire consists of approximately 730,000 distinct CDR3 sequences, with around 46% occurring once and the leading ten covering about 20%. The sequenced material came from blood. Source of these receptors: a woman in her sixties in good health.

The DNA of the CDR3 is TGTGCCAGCAAAACCTTGATCTCCGAAGCTTTCTTT. It translates to CASKTLISEAFF. The chain joins TRBV28 to TRBJ1-1; no clear D gene. Trimming left V 7 bases short and J 8 bases short, with 14 bases between. Germline values: CDR1 MDHEN, CDR2 SYDVKM. This CDR3 spans 12 amino acids.

The J gene is TRBJ2-5, the V gene TRBV12-3 or TRBV12-4; a possible D gene is TRBD1 (5 bases). The V end was cut by 3 bases, the J end by 3 bases, with 11 bases between. This CDR3 comprises 14 residues. The CDR3 is CASSFRTSEETQYF. CDR3 sequence (DNA): TGTGCCAGCAGTTTCAGGACATCCGAAGAGACCCAGTACTTC.

The J gene is TRBJ2-5, the V gene TRBV6-2 or TRBV6-3; D possibly corresponds to TRBD2 (6 bases). The CDR3 is 16 amino acids. Germline loops: CDR1 MNHEY, CDR2 SVGEGT. Trimming shortened V by 6 bases and J by 1 base, and 18 bases separated the two germline ends. CDR3 in amino acids: CASSFVRGAGQETQYF. The CDR3 DNA reads as TGTGCCAGCAGCTTCGTAAGGGGAGCGGGCCAAGAGACCCAGTACTTC.

Only one count was recorded for this clonotype. This chain connects TRBV29-1 to TRBJ2-5; TRBD1 or TRBD2 may be the D gene (5 bases each). The CDR3 is 14 amino acids. Deletions cut 7 bases from V and 2 bases from J, with 17 bases between. Germline CDR1 SQVTM, CDR2 ANQGSEA. The CDR3 region is CSATQRGYQETQYF. CDR3 DNA: TGCAGCGCTACCCAGAGGGGATATCAAGAGACCCAGTACTTC.

This clonotype turned up a few times. V usage is TRBV6-2 or TRBV6-3 and J usage is TRBJ1-3, with D maybe TRBD1 (5 bases). Germline-derived CDR1 and CDR2 are MNHEY and SVGEGT. This CDR3 has 16 residues. Between the trimmed V and J ends, which lost 0 bases and 2 bases, there was a span of 11 bases. CDR3 sequence: CASSYSSGATGNTIYF. CDR3 nucleotides: TGTGCCAGCAGTTACTCGAGCGGGGCTACTGGAAACACCATATATTTT.

This clonotype was seen at least ten times. This rearrangement joins TRBV7-2 to TRBJ2-7; D is unclear. Germline V gene lookup returns CDR1 SGHTA and CDR2 FQGNSA. The CDR3 length is 11 residues. V was pared by 4 bases and J by 4 bases, with 5 bases between. CDR3 coding DNA: TGTGCCAGCAGCTCACAGTACGAGCAGTACTTC. The encoded protein is CASSSQYEQYF. Full variable domain (outside the CDR3, taken from reference TRBV7-2 and TRBJ2-7): GAGVSQSPSNKVTEKGKDVELRCDPISGHTALYWYRQSLGQGLEFLIYFQGNSAPDKSGLPSDRFSAERTGGSVSTLTIQRTQQEDSAVYLCASSSQYEQYFGPGTRLTVT.

The CDR3 DNA is TGTGCCAGCAGCCCCTCTGGGGGGGCTGGGGCCAACGTCCTGACTTTC. It is translated as CASSPSGGAGANVLTF. V gene TRBV11-2 combines with J gene TRBJ2-6, with TRBD2 matching 7 bases. The CDR3 extends over 16 amino acids. V lost 5 bases to trimming and J lost 2 bases; unmatched junction nucleotides: 6. In germline, CDR1 is SGHAT, CDR2 FQNNGV.

This clonotype was counted many times. V gene TRBV20-1 combines with J gene TRBJ1-2; no clear D. Germline V gives CDR1 DFQATT, CDR2 SNEGSKA (reference sequence). V dropped 0 bases and J dropped 3 bases, with 8 bases sitting between them. This CDR3 comprises 13 residues. The CDR3 DNA reads as TGCAGTGCTAGAGAACAGTCTGACTATGGCTACACCTTC. Its translation: CSAREQSDYGYTF.

The chain couples TRBV12-3 or TRBV12-4 to TRBJ2-3; a weak D match, TRBD2 (7 bases). The V end lost 1 base, the J end lost 6 bases, and 11 bases lay between the germline ends. The CDR3 runs to 14 residues. The CDR3 here is CASSLDREGDTQYF. As DNA, the CDR3 is TGTGCCAGCAGTTTAGACAGGGAGGGGGATACGCAGTATTTT.

The chain joins TRBV12-3 or TRBV12-4 to TRBJ2-3; 9 bases match TRBD1. This CDR3 has 16 amino acids. V shed 4 bases, J shed 3 bases, and the junction held 8 bases outside the gene matches. CDR3 in DNA: TGTGCCAGCAGTTCCACGGGACAGGGTTCTACAGATACGCAGTATTTT. It specifies CASSSTGQGSTDTQYF.

DNA for the CDR3: TGTGCCATCAGTGACCGACAGGAGAATTCACCCCTCCACTTT. Translated: CAISDRQENSPLHF. This rearrangement joins TRBV10-3 to TRBJ1-6, with a weak D call TRBD1 (6 bases). This CDR3 is 14 amino acids long. Trimming left V 3 bases short and J 7 bases short, with 10 bases between. The germline V gene encodes CDR1 ENHRY and CDR2 SYGVKD.

This chain joins TRBV7-8 and TRBJ2-7; 14 bases match TRBD2. The J call is in doubt because the DNA end fits TRBJ2-5 better. The CDR3 contains 17 residues. The germline V gene has CDR1 SGHVS and CDR2 FQNEAQ. The CDR3 DNA follows: TGTGCCAGCACCCTGACTAGCGGGAGGGCCGTAGGAGAGACCCAGTACTTC. Translation gives CASTLTSGRAVGETQYF.

The chain employs TRBV20-1 and TRBJ2-4; D possibly matches TRBD1 or TRBD2 (5 bases each). Per germline, CDR1 DFQATT and CDR2 SNEGSKA (reference sequence). CDR3 length equals 16 residues. V shed 5 bases and J shed 0 bases, with 17 bases lying between them. The DNA of the CDR3 is TGCAGTGCTGCCTGGCCCGGTGGGACAGCCAAAAACATTCAGTACTTC. Its translation is CSAAWPGGTAKNIQYF.

This clonotype was counted between two and nine times. The gene calls are TRBV28 and TRBJ2-1; D is unclear. The CDR3 extends over 15 amino acids. Trimming removed 2 bases at V and 4 bases at J, with 12 bases between. CDR1 and CDR2 (germline): MDHEN, SYDVKM. CDR3: CASSLHGKGYNEQFF. The CDR3 DNA reads as TGTGCCAGCAGTTTACATGGAAAGGGTTACAATGAGCAGTTCTTC.

This clonotype was observed a handful of times. The V gene is TRBV28, the J gene TRBJ2-7; no clear D. Trimming shortened V by 2 bases and J by 5 bases, and 10 bases separated the two germline ends. Looked up from germline, CDR1 is MDHEN and CDR2 is SYDVKM. CDR3 size: 13 residues. CDR3: CASSLTHRDEQYF. The DNA for the CDR3 is TGTGCCAGCAGTTTAACGCATCGGGACGAGCAGTACTTC. The complete variable domain, with remaining parts taken from reference TRBV28 and TRBJ2-7, reads DVKVTQSSRYLVKRTGEKVFLECVQDMDHENMFWYRQDPGLGLRLIYFSYDVKMKEKGDIPEGYSVSREKKERFSLILESASTNQTSMYLCASSLTHRDEQYFGPGTRLTVT.

This clonotype was detected only a few times. The CDR3 is CSAIVGGNQPQHF. CDR3 sequence (DNA): TGCAGTGCTATCGTAGGGGGCAATCAGCCCCAGCATTTT. The chain has TRBV20-1 and TRBJ1-5, with D perhaps matching TRBD1 (5 bases). The CDR3 length is 13 residues. CDR1 is DFQATT and CDR2 is SNEGSKA in the germline V gene (reference sequence). Trimming shortened V by 4 bases and J by 2 bases, and 9 bases separated the two germline ends.

This clonotype came up a few times. J is TRBJ2-1 and V is TRBV3-1, with unresolved D. V dropped 1 base and J dropped 8 bases, with 12 bases sitting between them. The length of the CDR3 is 14 residues. CDR1 is LGHDT, CDR2 YNNKEL, per germline (reference sequence). Here the CDR3 reads CASSQVSGVDEQFF. Written as DNA, the CDR3 is TGTGCCAGCAGCCAAGTCTCTGGAGTCGATGAGCAGTTCTTC.

V is TRBV20-1 and J is TRBJ1-1; D perhaps matches TRBD1 (5 bases). V lost 5 bases, J lost 0 bases, and 10 bases lay in between. The germline V gene has CDR1 DFQATT and CDR2 SNEGSKA (reference sequence). The CDR3 has 13 amino acids. CDR3 residues: CSAHGHMNTEAFF. CDR3 bases: TGCAGTGCTCATGGACATATGAACACTGAAGCTTTCTTT.

The V call is TRBV4-1, the J call TRBJ1-5; the match to TRBD1 covers 8 bases. Germline V gene data show CDR1 as MGHRA and CDR2 as YSYEKL. V shed 1 base, J shed 6 bases, and the junction held 8 bases outside the gene matches. The CDR3 is made up of 16 amino acids. CDR3 protein: CASSQVALTGGQPQHF. DNA for the CDR3: TGCGCCAGCAGCCAAGTGGCCCTAACAGGGGGTCAGCCCCAGCATTTT.

The chain is built from TRBV6-5 and TRBJ1-6, with D maybe TRBD1 (6 bases). This CDR3 is built from 16 residues. Trimming shortened V by 0 bases and J by 9 bases, and 15 bases separated the two germline ends. The germline gives CDR1 MNHEY, CDR2 SVGAGI. The CDR3 spells CASSYSTWGPGSPLHF. As DNA, the CDR3 is TGTGCCAGCAGTTACTCGACGTGGGGGCCCGGTTCACCCCTCCACTTT.

This clonotype occurred many times. The chain has TRBV7-2 and TRBJ2-1; D perhaps matches TRBD2 (5 bases). The CDR3 runs 12 residues. Germline V gene lookup returns CDR1 SGHTA and CDR2 FQGNSA. Trimming pared 3 bases from V and 8 bases from J, leaving 8 bases between. Written as DNA, the CDR3 is TGTGCCAGCAGCTTTGAGCGGCATGAGCAGTTCTTC. This codes for CASSFERHEQFF. The full variable domain, rest sourced from reference TRBV7-2 and TRBJ2-1, is GAGVSQSPSNKVTEKGKDVELRCDPISGHTALYWYRQSLGQGLEFLIYFQGNSAPDKSGLPSDRFSAERTGGSVSTLTIQRTQQEDSAVYLCASSFERHEQFFGPGTRLTVL.

This clonotype was seen ten or more times. J is TRBJ2-4 and V is TRBV20-1, with D possibly TRBD1 on 6 matching bases. The CDR3 is 14 amino acids. Looked up from germline, CDR1 is DFQATT and CDR2 is SNEGSKA (reference sequence). V was clipped by 6 bases and J by 5 bases, with 17 bases between them. The CDR3 sequence: CSARKQGPQNIQYF. CDR3 DNA sequence: TGCAGTGCCCGAAAACAGGGCCCCCAAAACATTCAGTACTTC.

This clonotype was detected only a few times. This chain joins TRBV29-1 and TRBJ1-2; possible D gene TRBD1, 6 bases. Germline CDR1 reads SQVTM; CDR2 reads ANQGSEA. The CDR3 loop spans 14 amino acids. Between the trimmed V and J ends, which lost 4 bases and 0 bases, there was a span of 12 bases. The CDR3: CSVGPGGANYGYTF. CDR3 bases: TGCAGCGTTGGGCCGGGGGGCGCTAACTATGGCTACACCTTC.

This clonotype has more than one count but fewer than ten. The CDR3, as DNA: TGTGCCACCAGTGAAGGGACGGTTAGCACAGATACGCAGTATTTT. Amino acids: CATSEGTVSTDTQYF. The rearrangement uses TRBV24-1 and TRBJ2-3, with D perhaps being TRBD1 or TRBD2 (5 bases each). The CDR3 totals 15 residues. The germline gives CDR1 KGHDR, CDR2 SFDVKD. The ends were cut back, 4 bases at V and 0 bases at J, with 10 bases in the middle.